The 19 T cell receptor beta chains below were found in one sample sequenced in a study of cytomegalovirus exposure and HLA in healthy donors. 13 Jbeta primers and 60 Vbeta primers were used for the PCR. Repertoires were generated with immunoSEQ multiplex PCR, while TCRdb's copy carries only in-frame clones and drops some. Found here are 200,000 to 250,000 clones, approximately 80% of them singletons; the top ten hold 2.9%. Source material: PBMCs. The origin of the receptors is a woman in her 30s in good health and CMV-seronegative.

The genes are TRBV4-1 and TRBJ2-5; maybe TRBD2 (6 bases). Germline CDR1 MGHRA, CDR2 YSYEKL. Trimming shortened V by 1 base and J by 1 base, and 16 bases separated the two germline ends. The CDR3 consists of 17 residues. CDR3 in amino acids: CASSQARARRGQETQYF. The DNA for the CDR3 is TGCGCCAGCAGCCAAGCCCGGGCCCGGAGGGGCCAAGAGACCCAGTACTTC.

This CDR3 is CASSFWGVGQPQHF. The CDR3 bases are TGTGCCAGCAGCTTCTGGGGGGTTGGTCAGCCCCAGCATTTT. This chain joins TRBV6-1 and TRBJ1-5; the D gene is possibly TRBD1 (5 bases). Germline CDR1 is MNHNS and CDR2 is SASEGT. V lost 6 bases and J lost 6, with 15 bases in between. CDR3 size: 14 residues.

This clone was found a few times. V usage is TRBV5-5 and J usage is TRBJ1-1, with D perhaps TRBD1 (5 bases). The V gene's germline CDR1 is SGHKS and CDR2 YYEKEE (reference sequence). This CDR3 contains 12 residues. V shed 7 bases and J shed 1 base, with 8 bases lying between them. The CDR3 protein is CASSQGNTEAFF. DNA for the CDR3: TGTGCCAGCTCTCAGGGGAACACTGAAGCTTTCTTT.

The chain carries TRBV6-1 and TRBJ1-4; TRBD1 might be the D (5 bases). CDR1 is MNHNS, CDR2 SASEGT, per germline. This CDR3 spans 13 amino acids. Trimming cost V 4 bases and J 7 bases, with 10 bases left between them. The CDR3 DNA reads TGTGCCAGCAGTGTACAGGACGGTGAAAAACTGTTTTTT. It is translated as CASSVQDGEKLFF.

The rearrangement links TRBV28 to TRBJ1-4; tentative D call: TRBD1 (5 bases). This CDR3 has 16 amino acids. Germline loops: CDR1 MDHEN, CDR2 SYDVKM. V lost 6 bases and J lost 4, with 18 bases in between. CDR3 coding DNA: TGTGCCAGCAGCCTAATGGGGGAGGCAGTTAATGAAAAACTGTTTTTT. This codes for CASSLMGEAVNEKLFF.

This sequence joins TRBV11-3 and TRBJ2-2; D gene unclear. CDR1 SGHNT and CDR2 YENEEA come from the germline V gene. This CDR3 is 13 amino acids long. V shed 3 bases and J shed 1 base, with 3 bases lying between them. CDR3 residues: CASSFKNTGELFF. CDR3 DNA: TGTGCCAGCAGCTTTAAGAACACCGGGGAGCTGTTTTTT.

The chain joins TRBV5-1 to TRBJ2-5, with a possible D match to TRBD2 (6 bases). Germline V CDR1 and CDR2: SGHRS, YFSETQ. This CDR3 has 14 residues. Trimming removed 4 bases at V and 3 bases at J, with 13 bases between. Here the CDR3 reads CASSNPSGEETQYF. The CDR3 DNA follows: TGCGCCAGCAGCAACCCCTCGGGGGAAGAGACCCAGTACTTC.

The V and J genes are TRBV18 and TRBJ2-7; 8 bases map to TRBD1. Germline assignment: CDR1 KGHSH and CDR2 LQKENI. The CDR3 contains 15 residues. J gave up 4 bases and V 4 bases, and 9 bases lay outside the gene matches. The CDR3 coding sequence is TGTGCCAGCTCACTGGGGGCAGGGGGCCAGTACGAGCAGTACTTC. Amino acid sequence: CASSLGAGGQYEQYF.

The V and J genes are TRBV28 and TRBJ2-2; 8 bases align to TRBD1. Trimming took 6 bases from V and 5 from J; bases not matched to a gene: 5. The CDR3 consists of 14 residues. Germline V gives CDR1 MDHEN, CDR2 SYDVKM. CDR3 amino acids: CASSGQGSTGELFF. The CDR3 DNA follows: TGTGCCAGCAGCGGACAGGGTAGTACCGGGGAGCTGTTTTTT. Full variable domain (rest looked up from reference TRBV28 and TRBJ2-2): DVKVTQSSRYLVKRTGEKVFLECVQDMDHENMFWYRQDPGLGLRLIYFSYDVKMKEKGDIPEGYSVSREKKERFSLILESASTNQTSMYLCASSGQGSTGELFFGEGSRLTVL.

This clone was observed a few times. The V and J genes are TRBV5-4 and TRBJ2-1; no clear D gene. V dropped 4 bases and J dropped 9 bases, with 11 bases sitting between them. The CDR3 has 12 residues. CDR1 and CDR2 (germline): SGHNT, YYREEE (reference sequence). The CDR3 reads CASSPYEAEQFF. DNA for the CDR3: TGTGCCAGCAGCCCCTATGAAGCTGAGCAGTTCTTC. Supplemented by reference TRBV5-4 and TRBJ2-1, the full variable domain reads ETGVTQSPTHLIKTRGQQVTLRCSSQSGHNTVSWYQQALGQGPQFIFQYYREEENGRGNFPPRFSGLQFPNYSSELNVNALELDDSALYLCASSPYEAEQFFGPGTRLTVL.

This sequence joins TRBV29-1 and TRBJ2-3, with D possibly being TRBD1 (6 bases). Trimming shortened V by 2 bases and J by 5 bases, and 14 bases separated the two germline ends. Germline V lookup: CDR1 SQVTM, CDR2 ANQGSEA. The CDR3 has 14 amino acids. CDR3 coding DNA: TGCAGCGTTGAACCCAGGGGAGAAGAAGATACGCAGTATTTT. It is translated as CSVEPRGEEDTQYF.

This rearrangement joins TRBV7-2 to TRBJ1-5; possible D gene TRBD1, 5 bases. The V end was cut by 5 bases, the J end by 3 bases, with 11 bases between. Germline CDR1 and CDR2: SGHTA and FQGNSA. The CDR3 is 14 residues long. Here the CDR3 reads CASSRQTNNQPQHF. The DNA of the CDR3 is TGTGCCAGCAGCCGACAGACCAACAATCAGCCCCAGCATTTT.

The rearrangement uses TRBV5-1 and TRBJ2-3; D might be TRBD1 (6 bases). The CDR3 spans 15 residues. CDR1 is SGHRS and CDR2 is YFSETQ in the germline V gene. The germline V and J ends were trimmed by 4 bases and 2 bases, with 14 bases remaining between them. CDR3 in amino acids: CASSDPGQATDTQYF. The DNA for the CDR3 is TGCGCCAGCAGCGACCCGGGACAAGCCACAGATACGCAGTATTTT.

V and J are TRBV14 and TRBJ2-3; maybe TRBD1 (6 bases). Germline loops: CDR1 SGHDN, CDR2 FVKESK. This CDR3 comprises 16 residues. Trimming took 4 bases from V and 4 from J, leaving 18 bases between them. CDR3 protein: CASSRVQGLGPDTQYF. The CDR3 DNA reads TGTGCCAGCAGCCGAGTACAGGGTCTTGGCCCAGATACGCAGTATTTT.

The J gene is TRBJ1-2, the V gene TRBV6-1; D perhaps matches TRBD1 (5 bases). CDR3 size: 12 residues. V gave up 4 bases and J gave up 9 bases, with 12 bases separating them. Germline-derived CDR1 and CDR2 are MNHNS and SASEGT. The CDR3 sequence: CASSVGRVSYTF. The CDR3 DNA is TGTGCCAGCAGTGTGGGCAGGGTGAGCTACACCTTC.

Here the CDR3 DNA reads TGCGCCAGCAGGGGGCTAGGACACGACGGGGAGCTGTTTTTT. Its protein product is CASRGLGHDGELFF. The chain combines TRBV4-1 with TRBJ2-2, with D possibly TRBD1 on 5 matching bases. There are 14 residues in the CDR3. With 6 bases removed from V and 7 bases from J, the gap between germline ends came to 15 bases. Per the germline V gene, CDR1 is MGHRA and CDR2 is YSYEKL.

This clone came up a few times. The chain links TRBV5-8 to TRBJ2-7; 10 nucleotides line up with TRBD1. With V trimmed by 4 bases and J by 4 bases, 5 bases remained unmatched. The CDR3 length is 14 residues. Germline CDR1 and CDR2: SGHTS and YDEGEE. The CDR3 DNA reads as TGTGCCAGCAGCCCCGGGACAGGGGTTTACGAGCAGTACTTC. Translation: CASSPGTGVYEQYF.

V is TRBV5-1 and J is TRBJ2-3; 7 positions match TRBD2. The germline V gene has CDR1 SGHRS and CDR2 YFSETQ. The CDR3 has 14 amino acids. V gave up 3 bases and J gave up 5 bases; unmatched junction bases: 6. The CDR3 DNA reads as TGCGCCAGCAGCTCGGGGGAGGGGATAGATACGCAGTATTTT. Protein: CASSSGEGIDTQYF. The full variable domain, with the rest looked up from reference TRBV5-1 and TRBJ2-3, is KAGVTQTPRYLIKTRGQQVTLSCSPISGHRSVSWYQQTPGQGLQFLFEYFSETQRNKGNFPGRFSGRQFSNSRSEMNVSTLELGDSALYLCASSSGEGIDTQYFGPGTRLTVL.

This chain joins TRBV2 and TRBJ1-2, with 7 bases fitting TRBD1. This CDR3 spans 13 amino acids. CDR1 is SNHLY, CDR2 FYNNEI, per germline. After removal of 6 bases from V and 4 bases from J, the junction contained 5 bases not matched to a gene. The CDR3 is CASRPGQLYGYTF. CDR3 in DNA: TGTGCCAGCAGGCCGGGACAGCTCTATGGCTACACCTTC.